A single sample gave rise to the 30 T cell receptor beta chains below, sequenced in a study of Tregs in tolerant kidney transplant recipients. TCRdb's copy holds only in-frame clones and misses some; the assay was immunoSEQ multiplex PCR. The table shows roughly 80,000 clones, with roughly nine tenths occurring only once. Related graft donors supplied nonmyeloablative bone marrow transplants, and mixed chimerism was transient. Source: CD4+ T cells from blood (PBMCs), taken 24 months after the transplant. Source of these receptors: a human patient who received a combined kidney and bone marrow transplant. A share of the T cells may be of graft donor origin.

The chain couples TRBV7-2 to TRBJ2-2; 7 nucleotides align to TRBD2. Germline CDR1 is SGHTA and CDR2 is FQGNSA. V shed 3 bases, J shed 0 bases, and the junction held 4 bases outside the gene matches. The CDR3 is 16 amino acids. The CDR3 is CASSFLGLTNTGELFF. For the CDR3, the DNA is TGTGCCAGCAGCTTTTTGGGACTAACGAACACCGGGGAGCTGTTTTTT.

The genes are TRBV7-3 and TRBJ2-7, with D possibly being TRBD1 (6 bases). Germline lookup yields CDR1 SGHTA and CDR2 FQGTGA. CDR3 size: 15 residues. Trimming shortened V by 5 bases and J by 3 bases, and 17 bases separated the two germline ends. CDR3 coding DNA: TGTGCCAGCAGCCCCCATGGGGACACAGTCTACGAGCAGTACTTC. This encodes CASSPHGDTVYEQYF. Using reference TRBV7-3 and TRBJ2-7 for the parts outside the CDR3, the full variable domain is GAGVSQTPSNKVTEKGKYVELRCDPISGHTALYWYRQSLGQGPEFLIYFQGTGAADDSGLPNDRFFAVRPEGSVSTLKIQRTERGDSAVYLCASSPHGDTVYEQYFGPGTRLTVT.

The CDR3 sequence is CASSRFGMSVTNEKLFF. CDR3 DNA sequence: TGTGCCAGCAGCCGCTTCGGGATGTCGGTAACTAATGAAAAACTGTTTTTT. V and J are TRBV7-2 and TRBJ1-4; D remains ambiguous. There are 17 residues in the CDR3. V lost 5 bases, J lost 1 base, and 17 bases lay in between. Germline CDR1 SGHTA, CDR2 FQGNSA.

The V gene is TRBV5-1, the J gene TRBJ2-3; TRBD1 agrees at 7 bases. The V segment lost 6 bases and the J segment 2 bases; nucleotides outside the gene matches: 6. This CDR3 comprises 14 residues. Germline CDR1 is SGHRS and CDR2 is YFSETQ. DNA of the CDR3: TGCGCCAGCATGAAGAGGGGGCACACAGATACGCAGTATTTT. Translation gives CASMKRGHTDTQYF.

V usage is TRBV4-1 and J usage is TRBJ1-2, with D perhaps matching TRBD1 (5 bases). This CDR3 comprises 15 residues. Germline V lookup: CDR1 MGHRA, CDR2 YSYEKL. Trimming pared 2 bases from V and 4 bases from J, leaving 14 bases between. In DNA form, the CDR3 reads TGCGCCAGCAGCCAACAGGAGACGGGGGGCTATGGCTACACCTTC. Translation: CASSQQETGGYGYTF.

This chain links TRBV7-6 with TRBJ2-1; D is perhaps TRBD1 (6 bases). The V gene's germline CDR1 is SGHVS and CDR2 FNYEAQ. Trimming took 6 bases from V and 9 from J, leaving 12 bases between them. The CDR3 sequence is 12 residues long. CDR3 loop: CASRLQGGEQFF. The CDR3 DNA is TGTGCCAGCAGATTACAGGGTGGTGAGCAGTTCTTC.

The V gene is TRBV4-3, the J gene TRBJ2-3; TRBD2 matches at 7 bases. CDR3 size: 17 residues. Germline V lookup: CDR1 LGHNA, CDR2 YSLEER. Trimming took 0 bases from V and 2 from J; bases not matched to a gene: 8. The CDR3 sequence is CASSQDRLADLTDTQYF. The CDR3 coding sequence is TGCGCCAGCAGCCAAGATCGCCTAGCGGACCTCACAGATACGCAGTATTTT.

The genes are TRBV5-4 and TRBJ2-5; 8 bases align to TRBD1. Germline CDR1 is SGHNT and CDR2 is YYREEE (reference sequence). The length of the CDR3 is 14 residues. The ends lost 3 bases at V and 2 bases at J; junction bases unmatched: 3. The DNA for the CDR3 is TGTGCCAGCAGCTATAGGACAGGGCAAGAGACCCAGTACTTC. Its translation: CASSYRTGQETQYF.

The rearrangement joins TRBV18 to TRBJ1-5, with a tentative D call TRBD1 (5 bases). The CDR3 extends over 17 amino acids. Germline loops: CDR1 KGHSH, CDR2 LQKENI. Trimming stripped 3 bases from V and 0 bases from J, with 15 bases between. In nucleotides, the CDR3 is TGTGCCAGCTCACCCGCCGGGGGGAAGTATAGCAATCAGCCCCAGCATTTT. Protein sequence: CASSPAGGKYSNQPQHF.

The chain joins TRBV7-9 to TRBJ1-1, with D possibly being TRBD1 (6 bases). CDR3 size: 16 residues. Per germline, CDR1 SEHNR and CDR2 FQNEAQ (reference sequence). Trimming shortened V by 5 bases and J by 1 base, and 17 bases separated the two germline ends. CDR3 region: CASSRYIGQTNTEAFF. CDR3 sequence (DNA): TGTGCCAGCAGCCGATACATCGGACAGACGAACACTGAAGCTTTCTTT.

This chain uses TRBV5-4 with TRBJ2-5; 10 bases map to TRBD2. CDR3 length: 15 amino acids. The germline gives CDR1 SGHNT, CDR2 YYREEE (reference sequence). V lost 5 bases and J lost 6; bases outside the gene matches: 10. The CDR3 DNA is TGTGCCAGCAGTGAGAGCGGGGGGGGACAGCAGACCCAGTACTTC. Residues: CASSESGGGQQTQYF.

The CDR3 protein is CASSPAGGPNNEQYF. The CDR3 bases are TGTGCCAGCAGCCCCGCAGGGGGCCCAAACAACGAGCAGTACTTC. V is TRBV7-3 and J is TRBJ2-5; 8 nucleotides align to TRBD1. Near its end, the DNA agrees better with TRBJ2-7, so the J call may be wrong. The CDR3 runs to 15 residues. The germline CDR1 and CDR2 sequences are SGHTA and FQGTGA.

The chain combines TRBV9 with TRBJ2-7; TRBD2 is a possible D gene (6 bases). The CDR3 length is 16 residues. The ends were cut back, 0 bases at V and 4 bases at J, with 17 bases in the middle. Germline V gene sequence: CDR1 SGDLS, CDR2 YYNGEE. Here the CDR3 reads CASSVDYRGSTYEQYF. For the CDR3, the DNA is TGTGCCAGCAGCGTAGACTATCGGGGGTCCACATACGAGCAGTACTTC.

The chain recombines TRBV6-1 with TRBJ1-4; 8 nucleotides match TRBD1. The V and J ends lost 6 bases and 4 bases, in that order; junction bases with no gene match: 7. Germline V gene data show CDR1 as MNHNS and CDR2 as SASEGT. This CDR3 has 15 residues. For the CDR3, the DNA is TGTGCCAGCAGAGTTGACAGGGGAGGTAATGAAAAACTGTTTTTT. Translated, it gives CASRVDRGGNEKLFF.

V gene TRBV6-6 combines with J gene TRBJ1-2; 7 bases line up with TRBD1. The junction had 8 bases not matched to a gene; V was cut back by 6 bases and J by 7 bases. CDR3 length: 13 amino acids. In germline, CDR1 is MNHNY, CDR2 SVGAGI (reference sequence). CDR3 amino acids: CASSQRQGGGYTF. In DNA form, the CDR3 reads TGTGCCAGCAGCCAACGACAGGGTGGTGGCTACACCTTC.

The chain carries TRBV19 and TRBJ2-7; 10 bases line up with TRBD1. The V gene's germline CDR1 is LNHDA and CDR2 SQIVND (reference sequence). The ends lost 7 bases at V and 2 bases at J; junction bases unmatched: 5. CDR3 length equals 14 residues. The DNA of the CDR3 is TGTGCCAGTACCCCGGGACAGGGGACCTACGAGCAGTACTTC. Translation gives CASTPGQGTYEQYF.

The V and J genes are TRBV4-1 and TRBJ2-1; 11 bases agree with TRBD2. The V segment lost 1 base and the J segment 5 bases; nucleotides outside the gene matches: 7. This CDR3 region has 17 residues. CDR1 is MGHRA and CDR2 is YSYEKL in the germline V gene. The CDR3 region has the DNA TGCGCCAGCAGCCAAGTTAGCGGGGGGGCCCGCAACAATGAGCAGTTCTTC. This codes for CASSQVSGGARNNEQFF.

There are a few counts of this clone. DNA of the CDR3: TGCGCCAGCAGCTTTGAGACACCTAACTATGGCTACACCTTC. Its translation is CASSFETPNYGYTF. The chain links TRBV5-1 to TRBJ1-2; D uncertain. The V and J ends lost 2 bases and 0 bases respectively, with 8 bases between them. The CDR3 contains 14 residues. CDR1 is SGHRS, CDR2 YFSETQ, per germline.

The chain couples TRBV7-9 to TRBJ1-1; perhaps TRBD1 as D (6 bases). The CDR3 spans 13 residues. Germline V gene data show CDR1 as SEHNR and CDR2 as FQNEAQ (reference sequence). Trimming removed 5 bases from V and 5 bases from J, with 12 bases in between. The CDR3 sequence: CASSQDSQTEAFF. CDR3 coding DNA: TGTGCCAGCAGCCAGGACAGCCAGACTGAAGCTTTCTTT.

As concerns this clone: Other DNA variants within this sample encode the same CDR3. This chain uses TRBV9 with TRBJ1-6; 7 nucleotides line up with TRBD1. Germline-derived CDR1 and CDR2 are SGDLS and YYNGEE. Trimming took 1 base from V and 9 from J; bases not matched to a gene: 7. The CDR3 consists of 15 residues. The CDR3, as DNA: TGTGCCAGCAGCGTACAGACAGGGAATGGTTCACCCCTCCACTTT. It codes for CASSVQTGNGSPLHF.

The J gene is TRBJ1-5, the V gene TRBV9; D is perhaps TRBD1 (6 bases). The V end lost 4 bases, the J end lost 6 bases, and 14 bases lay between the germline ends. The CDR3 length is 14 residues. CDR1 and CDR2 from the germline V gene are SGDLS and YYNGEE. CDR3 bases: TGTGCCAGCAGCCCCGACAGGCGCGGTCAGCCCCAGCATTTT. The encoded protein is CASSPDRRGQPQHF.

The V and J genes are TRBV16 and TRBJ1-2, with 8 nucleotides matching TRBD1. The V gene end was trimmed by 8 bases and the J gene end by 4 bases; junction bases not matched to a gene: 6. From germline, CDR1 is KGHSY and CDR2 FQNENV. CDR3 length equals 13 residues. The CDR3: CASGITGGYGYTF. The CDR3 DNA follows: TGTGCCAGCGGAATAACAGGGGGCTATGGCTACACCTTC.

The chain employs TRBV7-9 and TRBJ1-2; 7 nucleotides line up with TRBD1. Germline V CDR1 and CDR2: SEHNR, FQNEAQ (reference sequence). This CDR3 contains 15 residues. The ends lost 5 bases at V and 4 bases at J; junction bases unmatched: 10. For the CDR3, the DNA is TGTGCCAGCAGCCGTGCAAGGACAGGAGGCTATGGCTACACCTTC. This gives the protein CASSRARTGGYGYTF.

The V gene is TRBV6-1, the J gene TRBJ2-6; D might be TRBD1 (5 bases). This CDR3 is built from 15 residues. V dropped 3 bases and J dropped 1 base, with 7 bases sitting between them. Germline loops: CDR1 MNHNS, CDR2 SASEGT. The CDR3 nucleotides are TGTGCCAGCAGTGACAGGGCTTCTGGGGCCAACGTCCTGACTTTC. Translation: CASSDRASGANVLTF.

This rearrangement joins TRBV4-1 to TRBJ2-5; D ambiguous. V was trimmed by 1 base and J by 4 bases, leaving 7 bases between them. Germline-derived CDR1 and CDR2 are MGHRA and YSYEKL. The CDR3 extends over 13 amino acids. The CDR3 loop is CASSQALAETQYF. The CDR3 DNA reads TGCGCCAGCAGCCAAGCTCTGGCAGAGACCCAGTACTTC.

Concerning this clone: Different DNA sequences within this sample yield the same CDR3. J is TRBJ1-6 and V is TRBV5-1, with TRBD1 as a possible D gene (6 bases). Germline CDR1 and CDR2: SGHRS and YFSETQ. This CDR3 contains 15 residues. The V gene lost 4 bases and the J gene lost 6 bases, with 14 bases spanning the gap. The CDR3 region is CASSSGTLVNSPLHF. In DNA, the CDR3 is TGCGCCAGCAGCAGCGGGACACTAGTTAATTCACCCCTCCACTTT.

The J gene is TRBJ1-1, the V gene TRBV2, with D maybe TRBD1 (6 bases). Trimming removed 6 bases at V and 3 bases at J, with 17 bases between. The CDR3 has 15 residues. Per germline, CDR1 SNHLY and CDR2 FYNNEI. CDR3 in amino acids: CASRANRVVDTEAFF. CDR3 nucleotide sequence: TGTGCCAGCAGGGCTAACAGGGTCGTGGACACTGAAGCTTTCTTT. The whole variable domain, filled in from reference TRBV2 and TRBJ1-1, reads EPEVTQTPSHQVTQMGQEVILRCVPISNHLYFYWYRQILGQKVEFLVSFYNNEISEKSEIFDDQFSVERPDGSNFTLKIRSTKLEDSAMYFCASRANRVVDTEAFFGQGTRLTVV.

The chain links TRBV7-2 to TRBJ2-3; 9 bases are shared with TRBD2. The CDR3 extends over 16 amino acids. Germline loops: CDR1 SGHTA, CDR2 FQGNSA. The junction had 10 bases not matched to a gene; V was cut back by 4 bases and J by 5 bases. The CDR3 is CASSWVGAGGGDTQYF. The CDR3 coding sequence is TGTGCCAGCAGCTGGGTTGGAGCGGGGGGCGGAGATACGCAGTATTTT.

The chain employs TRBV7-9 and TRBJ2-7; a possible D gene is TRBD2 (5 bases). Germline CDR1 is SEHNR and CDR2 is FQNEAQ (reference sequence). Between the trimmed V and J ends, which lost 4 bases and 7 bases, there was a span of 8 bases. This CDR3 region has 11 residues. Written as DNA, the CDR3 is TGTGCCAGCAGCTCCCCGGGGGAGCAGTACTTC. This translates into CASSSPGEQYF.

The chain is built from TRBV7-9 and TRBJ1-2, with a weak D call TRBD1 (6 bases). The CDR3 length is 13 residues. The V and J ends lost 3 bases and 4 bases respectively, with 9 bases between them. In germline, CDR1 is SEHNR, CDR2 FQNEAQ (reference sequence). CDR3 DNA: TGTGCCAGCAGCTTTGGACAGTTCTATGGCTACACCTTC. It encodes CASSFGQFYGYTF.